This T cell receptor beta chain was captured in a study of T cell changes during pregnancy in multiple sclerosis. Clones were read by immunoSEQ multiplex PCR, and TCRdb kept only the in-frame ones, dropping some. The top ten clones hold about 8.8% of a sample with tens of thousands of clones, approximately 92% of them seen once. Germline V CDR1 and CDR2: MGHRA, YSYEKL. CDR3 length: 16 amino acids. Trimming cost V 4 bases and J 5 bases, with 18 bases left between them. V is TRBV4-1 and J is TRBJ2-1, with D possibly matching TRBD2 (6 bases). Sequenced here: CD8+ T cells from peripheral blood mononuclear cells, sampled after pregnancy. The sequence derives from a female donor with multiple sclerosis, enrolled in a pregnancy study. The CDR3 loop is CASSRGLASVDNEQFF. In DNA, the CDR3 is TGCGCCAGCAGCCGAGGCCTAGCGAGCGTCGACAATGAGCAGTTCTTC.